This T cell receptor (beta chain) was retrieved from a study of blood T cell repertoires in COVID-19. CDR3 length equals 13 residues. The germline V gene encodes CDR1 DFQATT and CDR2 SNEGSKA (reference sequence). The ends were cut back, 3 bases at V and 0 bases at J, with 6 bases in the middle. The data were produced by immunoSEQ multiplex PCR, yet TCRdb's version contains in-frame clones alone and is incomplete. The sample lists some 150,000 clones, over 80% occurring once. The sequence derives from a woman aged 40 to 55 who had recovered from COVID-19. This chain connects TRBV20-1 to TRBJ2-1; D uncertain. Sequencing was carried out using PBMCs or T cells enriched from blood (not recorded which). The CDR3 DNA reads as TGCAGTGCTAGTGCGAGCTCCTACAATGAGCAGTTCTTC. Its translation is CSASASSYNEQFF.